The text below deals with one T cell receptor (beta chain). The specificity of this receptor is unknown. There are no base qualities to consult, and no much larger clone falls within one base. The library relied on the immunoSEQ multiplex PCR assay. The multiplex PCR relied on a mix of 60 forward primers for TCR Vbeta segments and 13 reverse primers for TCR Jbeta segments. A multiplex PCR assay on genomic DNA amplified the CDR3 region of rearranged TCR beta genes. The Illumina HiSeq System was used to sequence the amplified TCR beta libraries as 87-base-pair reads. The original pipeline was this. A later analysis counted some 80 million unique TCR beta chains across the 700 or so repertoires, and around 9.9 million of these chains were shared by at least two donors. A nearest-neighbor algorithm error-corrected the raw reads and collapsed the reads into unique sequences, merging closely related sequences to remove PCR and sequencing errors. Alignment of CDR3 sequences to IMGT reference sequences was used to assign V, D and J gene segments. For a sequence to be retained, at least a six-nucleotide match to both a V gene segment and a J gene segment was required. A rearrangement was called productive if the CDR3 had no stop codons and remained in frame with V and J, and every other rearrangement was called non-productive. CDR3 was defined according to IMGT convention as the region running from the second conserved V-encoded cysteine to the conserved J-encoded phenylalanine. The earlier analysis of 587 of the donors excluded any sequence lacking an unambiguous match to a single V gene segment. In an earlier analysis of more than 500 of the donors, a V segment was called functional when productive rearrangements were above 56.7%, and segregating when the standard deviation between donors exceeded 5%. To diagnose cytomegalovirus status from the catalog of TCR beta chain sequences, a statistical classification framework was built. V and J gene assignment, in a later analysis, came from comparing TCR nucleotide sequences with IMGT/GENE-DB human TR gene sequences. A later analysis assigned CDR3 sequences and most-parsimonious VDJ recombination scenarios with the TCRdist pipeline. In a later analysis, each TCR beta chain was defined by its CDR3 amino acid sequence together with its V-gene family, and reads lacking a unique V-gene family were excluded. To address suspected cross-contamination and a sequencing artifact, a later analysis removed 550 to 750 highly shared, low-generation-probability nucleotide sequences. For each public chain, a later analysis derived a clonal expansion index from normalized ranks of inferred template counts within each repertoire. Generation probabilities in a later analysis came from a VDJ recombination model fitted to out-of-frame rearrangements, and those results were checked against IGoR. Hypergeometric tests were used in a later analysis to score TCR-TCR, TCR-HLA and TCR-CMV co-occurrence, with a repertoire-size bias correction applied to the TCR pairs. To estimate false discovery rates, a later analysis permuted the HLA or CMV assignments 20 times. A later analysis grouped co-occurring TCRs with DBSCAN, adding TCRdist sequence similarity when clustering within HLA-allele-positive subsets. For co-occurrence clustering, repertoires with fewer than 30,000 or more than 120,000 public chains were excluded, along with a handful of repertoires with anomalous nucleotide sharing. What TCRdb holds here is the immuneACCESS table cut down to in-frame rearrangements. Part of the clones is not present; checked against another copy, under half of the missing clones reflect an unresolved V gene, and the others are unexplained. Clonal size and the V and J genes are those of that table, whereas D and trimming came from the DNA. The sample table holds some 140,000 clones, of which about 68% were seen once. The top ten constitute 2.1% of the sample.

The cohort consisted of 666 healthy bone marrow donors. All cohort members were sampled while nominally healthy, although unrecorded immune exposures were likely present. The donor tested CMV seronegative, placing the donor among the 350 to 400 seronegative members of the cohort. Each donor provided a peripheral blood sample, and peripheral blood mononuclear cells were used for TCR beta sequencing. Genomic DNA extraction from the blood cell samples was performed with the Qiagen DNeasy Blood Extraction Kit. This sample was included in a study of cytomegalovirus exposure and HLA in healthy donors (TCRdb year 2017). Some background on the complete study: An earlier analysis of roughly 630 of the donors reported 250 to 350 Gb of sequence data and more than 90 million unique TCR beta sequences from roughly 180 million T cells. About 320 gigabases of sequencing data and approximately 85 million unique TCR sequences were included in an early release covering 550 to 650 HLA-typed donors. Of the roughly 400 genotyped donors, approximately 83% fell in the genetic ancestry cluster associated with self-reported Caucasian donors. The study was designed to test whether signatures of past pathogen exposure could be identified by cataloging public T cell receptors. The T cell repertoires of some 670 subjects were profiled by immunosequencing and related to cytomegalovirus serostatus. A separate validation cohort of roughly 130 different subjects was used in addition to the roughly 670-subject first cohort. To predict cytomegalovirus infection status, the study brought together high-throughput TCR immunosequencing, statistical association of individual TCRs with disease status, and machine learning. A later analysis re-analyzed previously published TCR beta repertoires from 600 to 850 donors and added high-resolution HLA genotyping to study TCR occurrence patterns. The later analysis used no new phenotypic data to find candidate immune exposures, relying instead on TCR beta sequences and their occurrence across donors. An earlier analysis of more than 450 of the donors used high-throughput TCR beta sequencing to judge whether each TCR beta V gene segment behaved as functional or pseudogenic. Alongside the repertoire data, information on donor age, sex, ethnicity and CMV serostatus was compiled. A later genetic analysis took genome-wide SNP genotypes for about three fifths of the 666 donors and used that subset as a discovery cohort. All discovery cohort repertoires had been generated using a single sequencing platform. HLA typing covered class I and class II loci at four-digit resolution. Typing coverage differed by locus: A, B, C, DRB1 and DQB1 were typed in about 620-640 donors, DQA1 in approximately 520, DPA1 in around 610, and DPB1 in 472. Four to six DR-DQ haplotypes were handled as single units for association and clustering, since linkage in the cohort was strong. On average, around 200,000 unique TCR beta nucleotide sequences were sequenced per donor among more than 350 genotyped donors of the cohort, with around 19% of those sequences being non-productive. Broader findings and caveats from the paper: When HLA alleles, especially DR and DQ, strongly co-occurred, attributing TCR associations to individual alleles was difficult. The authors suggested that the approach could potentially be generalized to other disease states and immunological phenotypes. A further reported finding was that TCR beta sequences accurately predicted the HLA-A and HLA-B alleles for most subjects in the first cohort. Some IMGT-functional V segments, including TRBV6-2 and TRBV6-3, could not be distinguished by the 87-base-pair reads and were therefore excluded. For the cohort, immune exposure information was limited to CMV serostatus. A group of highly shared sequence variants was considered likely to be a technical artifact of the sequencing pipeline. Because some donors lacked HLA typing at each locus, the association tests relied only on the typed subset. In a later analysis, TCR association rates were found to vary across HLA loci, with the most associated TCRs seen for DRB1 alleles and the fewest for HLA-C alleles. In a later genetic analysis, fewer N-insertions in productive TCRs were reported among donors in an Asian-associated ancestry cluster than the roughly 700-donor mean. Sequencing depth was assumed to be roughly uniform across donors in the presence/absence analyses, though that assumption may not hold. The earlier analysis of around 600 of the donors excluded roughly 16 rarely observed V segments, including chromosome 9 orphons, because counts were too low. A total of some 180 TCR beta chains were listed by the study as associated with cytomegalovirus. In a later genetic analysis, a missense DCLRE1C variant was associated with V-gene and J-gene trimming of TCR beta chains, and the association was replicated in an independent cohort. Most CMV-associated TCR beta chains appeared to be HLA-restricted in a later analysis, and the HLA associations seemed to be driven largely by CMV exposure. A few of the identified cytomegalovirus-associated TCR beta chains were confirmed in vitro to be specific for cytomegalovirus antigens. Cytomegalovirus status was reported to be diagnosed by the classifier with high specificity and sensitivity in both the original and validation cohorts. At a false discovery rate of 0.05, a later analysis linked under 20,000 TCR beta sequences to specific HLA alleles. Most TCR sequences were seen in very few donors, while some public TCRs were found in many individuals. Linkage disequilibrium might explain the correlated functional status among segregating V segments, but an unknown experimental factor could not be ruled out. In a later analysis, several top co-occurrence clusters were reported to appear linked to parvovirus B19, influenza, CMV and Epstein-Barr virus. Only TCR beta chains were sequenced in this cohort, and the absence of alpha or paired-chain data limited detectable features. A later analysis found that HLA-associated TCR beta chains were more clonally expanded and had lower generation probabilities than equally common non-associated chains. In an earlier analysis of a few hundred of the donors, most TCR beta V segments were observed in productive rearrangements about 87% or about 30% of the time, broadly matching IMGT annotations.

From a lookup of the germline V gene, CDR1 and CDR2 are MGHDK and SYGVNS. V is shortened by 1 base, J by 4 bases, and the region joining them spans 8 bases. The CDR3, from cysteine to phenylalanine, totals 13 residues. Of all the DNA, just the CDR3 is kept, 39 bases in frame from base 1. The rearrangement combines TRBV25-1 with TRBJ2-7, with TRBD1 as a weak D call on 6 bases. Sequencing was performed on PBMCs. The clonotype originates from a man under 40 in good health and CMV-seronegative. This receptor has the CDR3 CASSEWTDYEQYF. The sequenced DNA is TGTGCCAGCAGTGAATGGACAGATTACGAGCAGTACTTC.